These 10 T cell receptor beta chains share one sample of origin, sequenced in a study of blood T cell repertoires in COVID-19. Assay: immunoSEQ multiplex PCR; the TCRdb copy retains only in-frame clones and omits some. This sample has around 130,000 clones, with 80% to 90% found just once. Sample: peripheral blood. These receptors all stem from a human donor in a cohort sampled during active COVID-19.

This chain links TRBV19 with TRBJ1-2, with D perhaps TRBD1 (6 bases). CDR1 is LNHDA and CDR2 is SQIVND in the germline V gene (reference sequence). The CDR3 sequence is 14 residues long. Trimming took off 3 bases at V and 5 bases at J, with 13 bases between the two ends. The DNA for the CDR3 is TGTGCCAGTAGTATTTCAGGGGTCGAATATGGCTACACCTTC. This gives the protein CASSISGVEYGYTF.

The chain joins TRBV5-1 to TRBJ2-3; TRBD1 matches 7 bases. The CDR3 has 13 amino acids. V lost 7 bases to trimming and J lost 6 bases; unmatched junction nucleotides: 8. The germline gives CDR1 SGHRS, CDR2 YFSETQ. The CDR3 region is CASDTGERDTQYF. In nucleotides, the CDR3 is TGCGCCAGCGATACAGGGGAGCGGGATACGCAGTATTTT. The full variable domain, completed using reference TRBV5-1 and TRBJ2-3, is KAGVTQTPRYLIKTRGQQVTLSCSPISGHRSVSWYQQTPGQGLQFLFEYFSETQRNKGNFPGRFSGRQFSNSRSEMNVSTLELGDSALYLCASDTGERDTQYFGPGTRLTVL.

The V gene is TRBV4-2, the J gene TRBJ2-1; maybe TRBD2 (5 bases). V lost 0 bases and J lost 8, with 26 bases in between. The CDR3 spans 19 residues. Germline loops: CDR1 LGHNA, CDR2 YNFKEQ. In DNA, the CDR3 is TGTGCCAGCAGCCAAGATGGGAGCGCTGGTGGGAAGATTCATCATGAGCAGTTCTTC. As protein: CASSQDGSAGGKIHHEQFF.

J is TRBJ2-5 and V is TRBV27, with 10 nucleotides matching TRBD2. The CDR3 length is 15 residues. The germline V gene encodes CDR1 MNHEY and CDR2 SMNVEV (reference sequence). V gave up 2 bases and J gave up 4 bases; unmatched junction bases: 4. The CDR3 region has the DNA TGTGCCAGCAGTTTAGCAGCGGGGGGGCGAGAGACCCAGTACTTC. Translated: CASSLAAGGRETQYF.

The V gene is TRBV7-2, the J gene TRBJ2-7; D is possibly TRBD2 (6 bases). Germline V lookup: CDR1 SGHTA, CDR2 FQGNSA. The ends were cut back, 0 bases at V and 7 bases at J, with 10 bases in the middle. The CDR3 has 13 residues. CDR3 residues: CASSLAEGREQYF. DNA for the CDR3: TGTGCCAGCAGCTTAGCGGAGGGACGGGAGCAGTACTTC.

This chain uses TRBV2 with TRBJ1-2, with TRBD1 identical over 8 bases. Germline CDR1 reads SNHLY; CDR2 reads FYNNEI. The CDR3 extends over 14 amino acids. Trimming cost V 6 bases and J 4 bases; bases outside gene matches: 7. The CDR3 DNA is TGTGCCAGCAGCCGCGGTCAGGGGGCCTATGGCTACACCTTC. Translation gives CASSRGQGAYGYTF.

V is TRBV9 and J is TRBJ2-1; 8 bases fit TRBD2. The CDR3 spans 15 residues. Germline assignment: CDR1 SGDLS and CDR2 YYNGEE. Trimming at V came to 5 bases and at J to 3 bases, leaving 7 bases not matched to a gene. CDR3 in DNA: TGTGCCAGCAGTAGGGCGGGGGGTAACTACAATGAGCAGTTCTTC. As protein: CASSRAGGNYNEQFF.

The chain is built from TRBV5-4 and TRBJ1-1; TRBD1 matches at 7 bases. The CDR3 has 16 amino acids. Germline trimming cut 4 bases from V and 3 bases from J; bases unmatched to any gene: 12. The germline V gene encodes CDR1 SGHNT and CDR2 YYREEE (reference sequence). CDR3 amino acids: CASSPGTAPGYTEAFF. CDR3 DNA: TGTGCCAGCAGCCCGGGGACAGCCCCCGGGTACACTGAAGCTTTCTTT.

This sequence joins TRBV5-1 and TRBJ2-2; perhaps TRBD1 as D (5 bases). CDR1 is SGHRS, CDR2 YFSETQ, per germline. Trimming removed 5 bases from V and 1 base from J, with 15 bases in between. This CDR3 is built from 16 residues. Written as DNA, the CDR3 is TGCGCCAGCAGTTCTCAGGGTTGGGGGAACACCGGGGAGCTGTTTTTT. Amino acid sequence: CASSSQGWGNTGELFF.

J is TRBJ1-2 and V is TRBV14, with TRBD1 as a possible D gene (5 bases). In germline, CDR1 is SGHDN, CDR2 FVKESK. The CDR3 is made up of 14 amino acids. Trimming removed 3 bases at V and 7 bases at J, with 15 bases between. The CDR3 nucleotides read TGTGCCAGCAGCCACCGGGGGGGAGGTTTTGGCTACACCTTC. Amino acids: CASSHRGGGFGYTF.